A selection of T cell receptor beta chains follows, all from one sample in a study of T cells after somatic rescue of genetic block. Data came from immunoSEQ multiplex PCR; TCRdb stores just in-frame clones and leaves some out. The table records approximately 58,000 clones, more than 90% of them present only once. The sequencing input was peripheral blood mononuclear cells (PBMCs). These receptors all come from a child under two years old. Each CDR3 is given with its conserved first and last residue. A D gene is named only where the DNA matches it firmly. Clone size is not always given. Where it is, it says once, few, many or a class for expanded clones.

TGTGCCAGCCGGACAGCTAATGAAAAACTGTTTTTT	CASRTANEKLFF	TRBV6-1	.	.	TRBJ1-4
TGCGCCAGCAGCCAAGATCCTTATAGCAATCAGCCCCAGCATTTT	CASSQDPYSNQPQHF	TRBV4-3	.	.	TRBJ1-5
TGTGCCAGCTCACCCGGGACTAGCGTATACAATGAGCAGTTCTTC	CASSPGTSVYNEQFF	TRBV18	.	TRBD2	TRBJ2-1
TGCGCCAGCAGCTTGGACGGGGCCTCTGGAAACACCATATATTTT	CASSLDGASGNTIYF	TRBV5-1	.	.	TRBJ1-3
TGTGCCAGCAGCTTCGGACAGGGCGATTTTAATGAAGCTTTCTTT	CASSFGQGDFNEAFF	TRBV5-6	.	TRBD1	TRBJ1-1
TGTGCCAGCAGTACCCGGACTAGCGGGATCTATGAGCAGTTCTTC	CASSTRTSGIYEQFF	TRBV28	.	TRBD2	TRBJ2-1
TGTGCCAGCTCACCTAGCGGGAGGGCCGATACGCAGTATTTT	CASSPSGRADTQYF	TRBV18	.	TRBD2	TRBJ2-3
TGTGCCAGCAGCTACGTCTCTGGGGCCAACGTCCTGACTTTC	CASSYVSGANVLTF	TRBV27	.	.	TRBJ2-6
TGTGCCATCGGGAGCGGGAGAGGTGAGCAGTTCTTC	CAIGSGRGEQFF	TRBV10-3	.	TRBD2	TRBJ2-1
TGTGCCAGCAGTGAAGCTAGCGGGAGTTGGGGAACAGATACGCAGTATTTT	CASSEASGSWGTDTQYF	TRBV6-4	.	TRBD2	TRBJ2-3
TGTGCCAGCAGCCAAGGACAGGGATCCTACGAGCAGTACTTC	CASSQGQGSYEQYF	TRBV4-2	once	TRBD1	TRBJ2-7
TGTGCCAGTAGTCCAGGGCCTAATCAGCCCCAGCATTTT	CASSPGPNQPQHF	TRBV19	.	.	TRBJ1-5
TGTGCCAGCAGCTTTCCAGCGGGAGACCGCACAGATACGCAGTATTTT	CASSFPAGDRTDTQYF	TRBV5-4	once	TRBD2	TRBJ2-3
TGTGCCAGCAGTGATCTACAGGGGGTGCCTGAAGCTTTCTTT	CASSDLQGVPEAFF	TRBV7-9	.	TRBD1	TRBJ1-1
TGTGCCAGCAGCTTAATCAGGGCTGACACTGAAGCTTTCTTT	CASSLIRADTEAFF	TRBV7-6	once	.	TRBJ1-1
TGTGCCAGCAGTACTGGGGACGGAGCGGATTATGAGCAGTTCTTC	CASSTGDGADYEQFF	TRBV28	.	.	TRBJ2-1
TGTGCCAGCAGCCGGACTGGGACTAGCGGGGGGAATGAGCAGTTCTTC	CASSRTGTSGGNEQFF	TRBV7-3	.	TRBD2	TRBJ2-1